This T cell receptor (beta chain) was found in a study of cytomegalovirus exposure and HLA in healthy donors. Study-wide findings and caveats: Available immune exposure information was restricted to CMV serostatus only.

PCR amplification relied on 60 Vbeta primers (plus 13 Jbeta primers). Source study methods: Approximately 10 million shared chains were among some 75 million unique TCR beta chains counted in a later analysis. Sequencing was performed with immunoSEQ multiplex PCR; in TCRdb, only in-frame clones are kept and a portion is missing. The V and J calls and the clone size are those of that table, but D and trimming were determined from the DNA. This sample carries approximately 150,000 clones, 75% to 90% of them seen once, and the ten largest clones take about 2.5%. The CDR3 has 14 residues. Looked up from germline, CDR1 is SGHRS and CDR2 is YFSETQ. The V segment lost 4 bases and the J segment 7 bases; nucleotides outside the gene matches: 7. As for this clone: Antigen unknown.

The sequencing input was PBMCs. The gene calls are TRBV5-1 and TRBJ2-7; 11 bases agree with TRBD1. The TCR was taken from a male donor in good health and CMV-seronegative. In DNA form, the CDR3 reads TGCGCCAGCAGCCCGGGACAGGGGGTCGGTGAGCAGTACTTC. This gives the protein CASSPGQGVGEQYF.